These T cell receptor beta chains were read from a single sample in a study of identical twins. TCRdb re-called the 5' RACE reads with MiXCR, one entry per CDR3 protein. The data hold about 220,000 distinct CDR3 sequences, with more than 6.5% observed a single time. The same specimen was also included in a second study, on yellow fever vaccine responses in identical twins.

The sequenced material came from memory (CD45RO+) T cells sorted from blood. The receptor set was obtained from a woman under 30 in good health. CDR3s include the opening cysteine and the closing phenylalanine or tryptophan. The D gene is left open where the match is weak. The size field is filled for only some rows; it gives once, few, many or a size class.

J | D | length | size | V | CDR3 | DNA
TRBJ2-7 | - | 16 | - | TRBV6-5 | CASSYAFSGSSYEQYF | TGTGCCAGCAGTTACGCATTCAGCGGTAGCTCCTACGAGCAGTACTTC
TRBJ1-3 | - | 16 | many | TRBV18 | CASSEAGRSSGNTIYF | TGTGCCAGCTCCGAAGCGGGGCGGTCCTCTGGAAACACCATATATTTT
TRBJ2-2 | - | 14 | many | TRBV12-3/TRBV12-4 | CASSLVQGPGELFF | TGTGCCAGCAGTTTAGTTCAGGGGCCCGGGGAGCTGTTTTTT
TRBJ2-1 | TRBD2 | 16 | - | TRBV28 | CASSLRRGSSYNEQFF | TGTGCCAGCAGTTTACGGCGGGGGAGCTCCTACAATGAGCAGTTCTTC
TRBJ1-4 | - | 21 | many | TRBV13 | CASSLRDRFPGGIHANEKLFF | TGTGCCAGCAGCCTACGAGACCGATTCCCCGGGGGCATTCATGCTAATGAAAAACTGTTTTTT
TRBJ2-2 | TRBD1 | 16 | many | TRBV24-1 | CATRMGGQESTGELFF | TGTGCCACCAGGATGGGGGGACAGGAGAGCACCGGGGAGCTGTTTTTT
TRBJ2-7 | - | 12 | - | TRBV20-1 | CSAGDRPYEQYF | TGCAGTGCTGGGGACCGCCCCTACGAGCAGTACTTC
TRBJ1-2 | - | 13 | few | TRBV2 | CASSDGSANGYTF | TGTGCCAGCAGTGATGGCAGTGCCAATGGCTACACCTTC
TRBJ2-7 | TRBD1 | 13 | few | TRBV20-1 | CSVIGTGVDEQYF | TGCAGCGTTATCGGGACAGGGGTCGACGAGCAGTACTTC
TRBJ1-2 | - | 14 | few | TRBV7-9 | CASSLEAQNYGYTF | TGTGCCAGCAGCTTAGAAGCACAGAACTATGGCTACACCTTC
TRBJ2-5 | - | 15 | few | TRBV18 | CASSLLSRDQETQYF | TGTGCCAGCTCACTCCTGAGCAGAGATCAAGAGACCCAGTACTTC
TRBJ2-3 | - | 14 | many | TRBV11-2 | CASSLGLDTDTQYF | TGTGCCAGCAGCCTGGGACTGGACACAGATACGCAGTATTTT
TRBJ2-7 | TRBD2 | 17 | few | TRBV7-2 | CASSFLGTGGNRNEQYF | TGTGCCAGCAGCTTTTTAGGGACGGGGGGTAATCGGAACGAGCAGTACTTC
TRBJ2-1 | TRBD2 | 16 | many | TRBV4-2 | CASSQEPGTSFNEQFF | TGTGCCAGCAGCCAAGAACCCGGGACTAGCTTTAATGAGCAGTTCTTC
TRBJ2-3 | - | 15 | - | TRBV10-3 | CATQAGTKLTDTQYF | TGTGCCACACAAGCCGGGACAAAGCTCACAGATACGCAGTATTTT
TRBJ2-7 | - | 14 | many | TRBV21-1 | CASSKEHNSYEQYF | TGTGCCAGCAGCAAAGAGCACAACTCCTACGAGCAGTACTTC
TRBJ1-3 | - | 16 | few | TRBV7-9 | CASSPPGRGLGNTIYF | TGTGCCAGCAGCCCACCCGGCAGGGGCCTTGGAAACACCATATATTTT
TRBJ2-3 | TRBD2 | 17 | - | TRBV24-1 | CATSDHSSGLNTDTQYF | TGTGCCACCAGTGATCATTCTAGCGGATTAAACACAGATACGCAGTATTTT
TRBJ2-1 | TRBD2 | 16 | few | TRBV3-1 | CASSRGLAGGGDEQFF | TGTGCCAGCAGTCGCGGGCTAGCGGGGGGGGGTGATGAGCAGTTCTTC
TRBJ2-7 | - | 15 | few | TRBV9 | CASSPRQFSAGEQYF | TGTGCCAGCAGCCCCCGACAGTTCTCCGCGGGGGAGCAGTACTTC
TRBJ2-5 | TRBD2 | 15 | many | TRBV6-5 | CASSYVRGTQETQYF | TGTGCCAGCAGTTACGTGCGGGGGACCCAAGAGACCCAGTACTTC
TRBJ1-2 | - | 16 | many | TRBV27 | CASSPQGTSGYYGYTF | TGTGCCAGCAGTCCCCAGGGGACGTCTGGGTATTATGGCTACACCTTC
TRBJ1-2 | TRBD1 | 15 | - | TRBV7-2 | CASSLTVGTGAGYTF | TGTGCCAGCAGCTTAACCGTCGGGACAGGGGCTGGCTACACCTTC
TRBJ2-7 | - | 14 | - | TRBV28 | CASSTPPPAYEQYF | TGTGCCAGCAGTACACCTCCCCCTGCCTACGAGCAGTACTTC
TRBJ2-7 | - | 16 | few | TRBV6-1 | CASSVFDGTFSYEQYF | TGTGCCAGCAGTGTTTTCGACGGCACGTTCTCCTACGAGCAGTACTTC
TRBJ2-7 | TRBD1 | 13 | many | TRBV2 | CASRQGSLYEQYF | TGTGCCAGCAGACAGGGGTCTCTCTACGAGCAGTACTTC
TRBJ2-7 | - | 14 | many | TRBV5-1 | CASSGYQGGDEQYF | TGCGCCAGCAGCGGCTACCAGGGGGGAGACGAGCAGTACTTC
TRBJ2-4 | TRBD2 | 16 | few | TRBV27 | CASSLSMAGGRSIQYF | TGTGCCAGCAGTTTATCGATGGCGGGAGGCCGCAGCATTCAGTACTTC
TRBJ1-1 | - | 13 | many | TRBV29-1 | CSVRQAMNTEAFF | TGCAGCGTGAGACAGGCGATGAACACTGAAGCTTTCTTT
TRBJ2-1 | - | 16 | many | TRBV7-9 | CASSNLAESSYNEQFF | TGTGCCAGCAGCAACCTGGCGGAGAGCTCCTACAATGAGCAGTTCTTC
TRBJ2-7 | TRBD1 | 14 | few | TRBV24-1 | CATSDLNRGYEQYF | TGTGCCACCAGTGATTTGAACAGGGGCTACGAGCAGTACTTC
TRBJ1-3 | TRBD1 | 19 | few | TRBV4-2 | CASSSRQGLETFSGNTIYF | TGTGCCAGCAGTAGCCGACAGGGGCTCGAAACCTTCTCTGGAAACACCATATATTTT
TRBJ1-6 | - | 14 | - | TRBV28 | CASSLVSTYSPLHF | TGTGCCAGCAGTTTAGTATCTACCTATTCACCCCTCCACTTT
TRBJ2-1 | TRBD2 | 17 | many | TRBV24-1 | CATSDSVTSGRFNEQFF | TGTGCCACCAGTGACTCCGTGACTAGCGGGAGGTTCAATGAGCAGTTCTTC
TRBJ1-5 | TRBD1 | 17 | few | TRBV3-1 | CASSQEGGTGGNQPQHF | TGTGCCAGCAGCCAAGAGGGGGGGACAGGGGGCAATCAGCCCCAGCATTTT
TRBJ2-5 | - | 12 | - | TRBV20-1 | CSALGNRETQYF | TGCAGTGCTCTGGGCAATCGGGAGACCCAGTACTTC
TRBJ2-5 | - | 17 | many | TRBV11-2 | CASSLRITVESPGTQYF | TGTGCCAGCAGCTTAAGGATTACCGTTGAGTCACCAGGGACCCAGTACTTC
TRBJ2-3 | - | 14 | many | TRBV7-9 | CASSPGSSGRTQYF | TGTGCCAGCAGCCCCGGGTCTTCGGGTCGTACGCAGTATTTT
TRBJ2-7 | - | 14 | few | TRBV25-1 | CASSEFYRSYEQYF | TGTGCCAGCAGTGAATTCTACAGGTCCTACGAGCAGTACTTC
TRBJ2-7 | - | 17 | - | TRBV29-1 | CSVDTRMGPRSSYEQYF | TGCAGCGTTGATACCCGAATGGGCCCCAGGTCCTCCTACGAGCAGTACTTC
TRBJ2-1 | - | 14 | - | TRBV25-1 | CASSGAGGYNEQFF | TGTGCCAGCAGTGGGGCAGGGGGGTACAATGAGCAGTTCTTC
TRBJ2-1 | TRBD2 | 14 | few | TRBV30 | CAWREGLALNEQFF | TGTGCCTGGAGGGAAGGACTAGCCTTAAATGAGCAGTTCTTC
TRBJ2-1 | - | 11 | many | TRBV28 | CASSLWLEQFF | TGTGCCAGCAGTTTATGGTTGGAGCAGTTCTTC
TRBJ1-6 | TRBD1 | 16 | many | TRBV7-2 | CASSSLGTGDNSPLHF | TGTGCCAGCAGCTCCCTAGGAACAGGGGATAATTCACCCCTCCACTTT
TRBJ1-1 | TRBD1 | 15 | many | TRBV6-4 | CASSDSEDRGTEAFF | TGTGCCAGCAGTGACTCAGAGGACAGGGGAACTGAAGCTTTCTTT
TRBJ2-1 | - | 13 | - | TRBV12-3/TRBV12-4 | CASSRGSYNEQFF | TGTGCCAGCAGTCGCGGTTCCTACAATGAGCAGTTCTTC
TRBJ1-1 | - | 14 | many | TRBV5-1 | CASSHPGQNTEAFF | TGCGCCAGCAGCCACCCGGGACAGAACACTGAAGCTTTCTTT
TRBJ2-3 | TRBD2 | 15 | few | TRBV5-1 | CASSLSGIGTDTQYF | TGCGCCAGCAGCCTTAGCGGGATAGGCACAGATACGCAGTATTTT
TRBJ2-3 | TRBD2 | 16 | many | TRBV7-9 | CASSFLGLAGSDTQYF | TGTGCCAGCAGCTTCCTCGGACTAGCGGGATCAGATACGCAGTATTTT
TRBJ2-7 | TRBD1 | 16 | many | TRBV28 | CASRTASGTGLYEQYF | TGTGCCAGCAGAACCGCGTCCGGGACAGGCCTATACGAGCAGTACTTC
TRBJ1-4 | - | 12 | few | TRBV7-8 | CASSLADEKLFF | TGTGCCAGCAGCTTAGCGGATGAAAAACTGTTTTTT
TRBJ2-3 | - | 14 | - | TRBV7-9 | CASSPRTGTDTQYF | TGTGCCAGCAGCCCCCGGACAGGCACAGATACGCAGTATTTT
TRBJ2-7 | TRBD2 | 15 | once | TRBV7-3 | CASSSTWTSVNEQYF | TGTGCCAGCAGCTCGACCTGGACTAGCGTCAACGAGCAGTACTTC